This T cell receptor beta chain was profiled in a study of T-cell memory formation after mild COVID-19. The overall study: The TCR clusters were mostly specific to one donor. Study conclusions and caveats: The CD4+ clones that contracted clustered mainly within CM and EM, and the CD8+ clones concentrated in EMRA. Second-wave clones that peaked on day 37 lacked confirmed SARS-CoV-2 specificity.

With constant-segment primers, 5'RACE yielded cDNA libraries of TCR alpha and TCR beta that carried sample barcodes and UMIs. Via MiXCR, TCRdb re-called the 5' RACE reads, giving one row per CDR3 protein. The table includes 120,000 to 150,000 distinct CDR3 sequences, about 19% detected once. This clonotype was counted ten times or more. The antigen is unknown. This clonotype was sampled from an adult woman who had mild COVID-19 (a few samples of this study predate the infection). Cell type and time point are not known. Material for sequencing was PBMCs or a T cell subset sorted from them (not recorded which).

The CDR3 reads CASSSDRVGADTQYF. The CDR3 nucleotides are TGTGCCAGCAGCTCCGACAGGGTCGGGGCAGATACGCAGTATTTT. V usage is TRBV5-4 and J usage is TRBJ2-3; 7 bases agree with TRBD1. CDR3 length: 15 amino acids. The germline CDR1 and CDR2 sequences are SGHNT and YYREEE (reference sequence). J was trimmed by 4 bases and V by 3 bases; bases with no gene match: 8.